This TCR beta chain appears in the sequencing data of a study of shared clonotypes between healthy human individuals. Study-wide context: Two women and three men aged 18 to 49 served as donors.

Study results and limitations: Generation probabilities were higher for clonotypes shared across all four sorted-subset donors than for unshared ones.

There are 13 residues in the CDR3. The ends were cut back, 6 bases at V and 5 bases at J, with 14 bases in the middle. Germline CDR1 and CDR2: SGHRS and YFSETQ. Participating donors were healthy, HIV-negative adults free of recent acute infections or vaccinations. Per the original data handling: ImmunoSEQ junction-only sequences lacked quality scores, so their filtering differed. The method was immunoSEQ multiplex PCR; TCRdb's version includes in-frame clones alone and lacks a portion of them. The V and J calls and clone size come from that table; D and trimming were worked out from the DNA. Altogether approximately 1.5 million clones are present, approximately 98.5% being singletons, with the ten largest covering over 0.3%. Worth noting for this clone: Its antigen remains unknown.

The TCR sequence derives from a man in his thirties or forties in good health. The specimen sequenced was naive CD4+ T cells sorted from blood. Subset in this sample: CD45RA+ positively selected. This chain joins TRBV5-1 and TRBJ1-1; D might be TRBD1 (5 bases). CDR3 sequence: CASTEGVGTEAFF. CDR3 sequence (DNA): TGCGCCAGCACCGAAGGGGTGGGGACTGAAGCTTTCTTT.